This T cell receptor (beta chain) emerged from a study of blood T cell repertoires in COVID-19. Across the study: Nucleic acid was either cDNA or gDNA, and it came from T cells, B-cell-depleted T cells, or PBMCs.

Original data processing: Amplification of reference gene primers provided the estimated nucleated cell counts. This table comes from immunoSEQ multiplex PCR, and its TCRdb copy is limited to in-frame clones, with some not included. V and J calls and clone size are copied from that table; D and trimming were computed from the DNA. The table includes some 300,000 clones, approximately 90% detected once. Participant ages covered about 18 to 100 years across about 25 US areas. The CDR3 has 14 amino acids. Germline CDR1 is MGHRA and CDR2 is YSYEKL. Germline trimming cut 5 bases from V and 4 bases from J; bases unmatched to any gene: 6.

V gene TRBV4-1 combines with J gene TRBJ1-1; the match to TRBD1 covers 8 bases. The sequenced sample was PBMCs or T cells enriched from blood (not recorded which). This TCR came from a woman aged 25-40 years who had been exposed to COVID-19. CDR3 loop: CASSKKTGGTEAFF. The DNA of the CDR3 is TGCGCCAGCAGCAAAAAAACAGGGGGCACTGAAGCTTTCTTT.